This T cell receptor (beta chain) was documented in a study of cytomegalovirus exposure and HLA in healthy donors. Study at large: A preliminary data release comprised 91 million or so unique TCRs obtained from HLA-typed donors.

This PCR relied on a set of 60 Vbeta primers and 13 Jbeta primers. TCRdb's table, derived via immunoSEQ multiplex PCR, lists solely in-frame clones and lacks some. This sample's table has about 32,000 clones. Germline V gene data show CDR1 as SGHRS and CDR2 as YFSETQ. There are 19 residues in the CDR3. V was pared by 1 base and J by 7 bases, with 12 bases of the junction left unmatched. This receptor was taken from a female donor in good health and CMV-seronegative. Material for sequencing was PBMCs. This chain uses TRBV5-1 with TRBJ1-6, with 12 nucleotides matching TRBD1. As DNA, the CDR3 is TGCGCCAGCAGCTTGAGGCCTATGGGACAGGGGGCGGAAAATTCACCCCTCCACTTT. As protein: CASSLRPMGQGAENSPLHF.